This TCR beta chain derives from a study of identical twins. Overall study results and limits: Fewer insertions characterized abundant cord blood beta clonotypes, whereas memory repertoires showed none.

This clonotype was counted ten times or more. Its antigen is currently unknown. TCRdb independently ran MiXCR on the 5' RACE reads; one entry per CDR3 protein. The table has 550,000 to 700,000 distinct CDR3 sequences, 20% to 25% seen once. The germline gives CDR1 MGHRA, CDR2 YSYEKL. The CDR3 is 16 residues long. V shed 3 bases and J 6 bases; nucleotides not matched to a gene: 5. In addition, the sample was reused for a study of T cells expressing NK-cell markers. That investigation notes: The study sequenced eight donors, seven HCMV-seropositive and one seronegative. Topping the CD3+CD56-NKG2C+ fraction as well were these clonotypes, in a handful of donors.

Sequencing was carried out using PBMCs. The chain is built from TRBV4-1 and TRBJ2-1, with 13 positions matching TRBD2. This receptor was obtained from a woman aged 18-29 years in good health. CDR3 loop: CASSQPRLAGGNEQFF. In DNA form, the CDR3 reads TGCGCCAGCAGCCAGCCGAGACTAGCGGGGGGCAATGAGCAGTTCTTC.